A selection of T cell receptor beta chains follows, all from one sample in a study of shared clonotypes between healthy human individuals. Assay used: immunoSEQ multiplex PCR; TCRdb lists only in-frame clones, some missing. The sample carries roughly 500,000 clones, more than 75% recorded once. What was sequenced was PBMCs. The receptors derive from a woman between 40 and 55 years old in good health. Some clones in this sample may be carry-over from other donors' samples. Each CDR3 is given with its conserved first and last residue. D genes are given only for firm matches.

TRBD1 14 TRBJ1-5 TRBV25-1 CASRATGGGQPQHF
TRBD1 16 TRBJ1-1 TRBV5-4 CASSYPGQGVATEAFF
TRBD2 13 TRBJ2-1 TRBV6-6 CASQAGVENEQFF
- 15 TRBJ1-4 TRBV9 CASSVEEGWGEKLFF
- 12 TRBJ1-1 TRBV7-9 CASLGAGREAFF
- 13 TRBJ2-3 TRBV10-3 CAISVGATDTQYF
- 17 TRBJ1-1 TRBV5-1 CASSLVSTGTFVTEAFF
TRBD2 16 TRBJ2-5 TRBV6-6 CASSSSGVGGQETQYF
- 15 TRBJ2-1 TRBV2 CASSEEAGGANEQFF
- 12 TRBJ2-5 TRBV28 CASSDNLETQYF
TRBD1 16 TRBJ2-2 TRBV7-3 CASSLTRTGGAGELFF
TRBD1 16 TRBJ1-4 TRBV7-2 CASSQGGDRANEKLFF
TRBD2 16 TRBJ2-7 TRBV28 CASSSPGLAGPYEQYF
- 14 TRBJ2-3 TRBV7-2 CASSSGHVGDTQYF
- 14 TRBJ1-6 TRBV5-6 CASSRGGSNSPLHF
- 13 TRBJ2-3 TRBV7-9 CASSFDPSQTQYF
TRBD2 14 TRBJ2-5 TRBV11-2 CASSQGLALETQYF
- 15 TRBJ2-7 TRBV7-2 CASSLAPLAAYEQYF
- 15 TRBJ2-1 TRBV7-9 CASSLRQGSYNEQFF
- 15 TRBJ2-6 TRBV5-1 CASSWTNSGANVLTF
- 13 TRBJ2-7 TRBV27 CASSSNRVREQYF
- 14 TRBJ2-7 TRBV7-8 CASSLPGLHYEQYF
TRBD1 14 TRBJ1-1 TRBV2 CATRTGNMNTEAFF
- 15 TRBJ2-1 TRBV9 CASSVGSAGYNEQFF
TRBD1 16 TRBJ1-1 TRBV6-1 CASSKARTGWPTEAFF
- 14 TRBJ1-1 TRBV9 CASSVGRMNTEAFF
TRBD1 14 TRBJ1-5 TRBV28 CASGTGTFNQPQHF
- 12 TRBJ2-7 TRBV11-2 CASLGTRYEQYF
- 14 TRBJ1-1 TRBV9 CASSVGGSNTEAFF
- 11 TRBJ2-7 TRBV11-2 CASSLGHGVYF
TRBD1 16 TRBJ1-2 TRBV4-3 CASSQALGQENYGYTF
TRBD2 18 TRBJ2-5 TRBV10-3 CAIRGSHGTSGREETQYF
- 10 TRBJ2-7 TRBV6-1 CASSEYEQYF
TRBD2 16 TRBJ2-1 TRBV28 CASRPSGTSGYNEQFF
- 16 TRBJ2-5 TRBV7-2 CASSLLGVWGQGTQYF
TRBD2 16 TRBJ2-7 TRBV7-6 CASSSRVAGGLYEQYF
TRBD1 18 TRBJ2-7 TRBV5-8 CASSLGPPDRYLSYEQYF
TRBD2 17 TRBJ2-7 TRBV7-8 CASSLRTRAGESDEQYF
TRBD2 15 TRBJ2-1 TRBV27 CASRGSGEHYNEQFF
- 14 TRBJ1-4 TRBV6-1 CASSKDMIEEKLFF